Following are 30 T cell receptor beta chains from one sample sequenced in a study of Graves' ophthalmopathy and Graves' hyperthyroidism. RNA transcripts were the source from which TCR beta CDR3 regions were amplified. Second-round multiplex PCR followed a first-round RT-PCR using HTBI primers. Each CDR3 protein is one row after TCRdb ran MiXCR on the multiplex PCR reads. The sample comprises about 380,000 distinct CDR3 sequences, 15% of which are singletons, and approximately 7% rests with the top ten. Sequencing input: peripheral blood. Receptors originate from a woman aged 18-29 years with stable Graves' hyperthyroidism.

The table lists this clonotype with many counts. The rearrangement joins TRBV6-5 to TRBJ1-1; 8 bases are shared with TRBD1. V trimming: 5 bases; J trimming: 1 base; junction bases outside the gene matches: 3. In germline, CDR1 is MNHEY, CDR2 SVGAGI. The CDR3 runs to 14 residues. The CDR3 bases are TGTGCCAGCAGTCACAGGGGGACGAACACTGAAGCTTTCTTT. This encodes CASSHRGTNTEAFF.

The V gene is TRBV19, the J gene TRBJ2-5; the match to TRBD2 covers 13 bases. V lost 4 bases, J lost 2 bases, and 10 bases stayed unmatched. CDR1 and CDR2 (germline): LNHDA, SQIVND (reference sequence). This CDR3 contains 18 residues. The CDR3 is CASSTGTSGARIQETQYF. The CDR3 nucleotides read TGTGCCAGTAGTACCGGGACTAGCGGGGCGCGGATACAAGAGACCCAGTACTTC. Full variable domain (outside the CDR3, taken from reference TRBV19 and TRBJ2-5): DGGITQSPKYLFRKEGQNVTLSCEQNLNHDAMYWYRQDPGQGLRLIYYSQIVNDFQKGDIAEGYSVSREKKESFPLTVTSAQKNPTAFYLCASSTGTSGARIQETQYFGPGTRLLVL.

This clonotype was detected many times. The gene calls are TRBV12-3 or TRBV12-4 and TRBJ2-7; no definite D call. V shed 2 bases and J shed 0 bases, with 14 bases lying between them. The length of the CDR3 is 16 residues. This CDR3 is CASSLLFSRSSYEQYF. The CDR3 DNA reads as TGTGCCAGCAGTTTACTCTTCAGCCGGAGCTCCTACGAGCAGTACTTC.

The chain couples TRBV3-1 to TRBJ1-6; unclear D gene. The CDR3 is 14 amino acids. Between the trimmed V and J ends, which lost 3 bases and 7 bases, there was a span of 10 bases. Germline CDR1 is LGHDT and CDR2 is YNNKEL (reference sequence). CDR3: CASSQQHRNSPLHF. CDR3 nucleotide sequence: TGTGCCAGCAGCCAGCAACACCGGAATTCACCCCTCCACTTT.

This clonotype was counted at least ten times. The chain employs TRBV12-3 or TRBV12-4 and TRBJ2-5; D possibly corresponds to TRBD1 (5 bases). The CDR3 is 14 amino acids. Trimming took 2 bases from V and 2 from J, leaving 9 bases between them. DNA of the CDR3: TGTGCCAGCAGTTTACAGGGATCGCAAGAGACCCAGTACTTC. This codes for CASSLQGSQETQYF.

This clonotype was counted at least ten times. V is TRBV12-3 or TRBV12-4 and J is TRBJ2-7, with D uncertain. CDR3 length: 15 residues. Trimming left V 1 base short and J 3 bases short, with 13 bases between. CDR3 coding DNA: TGTGCCAGCAGTTTAGGATGGCGGCTATTCTACGAGCAGTACTTC. Translation gives CASSLGWRLFYEQYF.

In this sample, this clonotype turned up many times. The rearrangement links TRBV10-2 to TRBJ2-2; 15 nucleotides agree with TRBD2. Germline trimming cut 4 bases from V and 4 bases from J; bases unmatched to any gene: 1. This CDR3 has 16 residues. The germline V gene encodes CDR1 WSHSY and CDR2 SAAADI. Here the CDR3 reads CASSAGLAGGTGELFF. The CDR3 DNA reads as TGCGCCAGCAGTGCGGGACTAGCGGGGGGCACCGGGGAGCTGTTTTTT.

As regards this clonotype: A much larger clone differs by one base, so this may be a read error. The gene calls are TRBV24-1 and TRBJ2-2, with 10 bases identical to TRBD1. The CDR3 sequence is 18 residues long. Germline loops: CDR1 KGHDR, CDR2 SFDVKD. The CDR3 loop is CTTSDTYDRGHDTGELFF. The DNA of the CDR3 is TGTACCACCAGTGATACATACGACAGGGGGCACGACACCGGGGAGCTGTTTTTT.

This clonotype was observed at least ten times. The J gene is TRBJ1-5, the V gene TRBV6-1, with D possibly TRBD1 on 5 matching bases. The CDR3 covers 16 residues. Trimming stripped 2 bases from V and 2 bases from J, with 13 bases between. CDR1 and CDR2 (germline): MNHNS, SASEGT. Here the CDR3 DNA reads TGTGCCAGCAGTGAAATGAAGGGCAGGGGCAATCAGCCCCAGCATTTT. This encodes CASSEMKGRGNQPQHF.

This clonotype was counted many times. The chain joins TRBV7-2 to TRBJ2-7, with D possibly TRBD1 on 5 matching bases. Germline CDR1 is SGHTA and CDR2 is FQGNSA. The CDR3 is 14 amino acids. With 6 bases removed from V and 2 bases from J, the gap between germline ends came to 14 bases. DNA for the CDR3: TGTGCCAGCAGTTCGATGCAGGGCACCTACGAGCAGTACTTC. Protein product: CASSSMQGTYEQYF.

A remark on this clonotype: This may be a read error: a much more frequent sequence differs by one nucleotide. The chain links TRBV6-1 to TRBJ1-6, with 7 bases that match TRBD1. This CDR3 comprises 16 residues. Germline values: CDR1 MNHNS, CDR2 SASEGT. The chain's CDR3 is CASSVMGTASRSHLHF. The DNA of the CDR3 is TGTGCCAGCAGTGTCATGGGGACAGCGAGCCGATCACACCTCCACTTT.

This clonotype showed up many times. This chain uses TRBV24-1 with TRBJ2-5; TRBD1 matches 9 bases. The germline V gene has CDR1 KGHDR and CDR2 SFDVKD. The trim removed 3 bases at V and 5 bases at J, leaving 6 bases unmatched. The CDR3 runs to 15 residues. The CDR3, as DNA: TGTGCCACCAGTGATCCGGGACAGGGAACGGAGACCCAGTACTTC. This codes for CATSDPGQGTETQYF.

Concerning this clonotype itself: Since a much larger clone is just one base distant, this may be a read error. The V gene is TRBV12-3 or TRBV12-4, the J gene TRBJ2-2; D is unresolved. Trimming removed 3 bases from V and 6 bases from J, with 17 bases in between. This CDR3 spans 16 amino acids. Here the CDR3 reads CASSFRVASGPGELFF. CDR3 DNA sequence: TGTGCCAGCAGTTTTCGCGTCGCCTCGGGTCCCGGGGAGCTGTTTTTT.

Ten or more counts support this clonotype. This sequence joins TRBV12-3 or TRBV12-4 and TRBJ2-2, with 7 bases identical to TRBD1. Germline trimming cut 3 bases from V and 3 bases from J; bases unmatched to any gene: 7. This CDR3 region has 16 residues. This CDR3 is CASSFSGTEDTGELFF. The CDR3 DNA reads TGTGCCAGCAGTTTCTCCGGGACAGAGGACACCGGGGAGCTGTTTTTT.

The table lists this clonotype with many counts. The chain uses TRBV2 and TRBJ1-1; 8 bases map to TRBD1. The CDR3 has 16 residues. Germline CDR1 reads SNHLY; CDR2 reads FYNNEI. V dropped 4 bases and J dropped 0; count of bases not matched to a gene: 7. For the CDR3, the DNA is TGTGCCAGCAGTGCTACGACAGGGGTGGTGAACACTGAAGCTTTCTTT. Translated: CASSATTGVVNTEAFF. The whole variable domain, filled in from reference TRBV2 and TRBJ1-1, reads EPEVTQTPSHQVTQMGQEVILRCVPISNHLYFYWYRQILGQKVEFLVSFYNNEISEKSEIFDDQFSVERPDGSNFTLKIRSTKLEDSAMYFCASSATTGVVNTEAFFGQGTRLTVV.

There are many counts of this clonotype. J is TRBJ1-5 and V is TRBV4-2; D gene ambiguous. The CDR3 is 17 amino acids. V was clipped by 4 bases and J by 0 bases, with 16 bases between them. The germline V gene has CDR1 LGHNA and CDR2 YNFKEQ. This chain's CDR3 is CASSPPSTLVSNQPQHF. For the CDR3, the DNA is TGTGCCAGCAGCCCGCCCTCAACCCTGGTTAGCAATCAGCCCCAGCATTTT.

The sample holds a few counts of this clonotype. This chain connects TRBV9 to TRBJ2-2, with 11 bases lining up with TRBD1. The V gene's germline CDR1 is SGDLS and CDR2 YYNGEE. The V segment lost 0 bases and the J segment 7 bases; nucleotides outside the gene matches: 5. The CDR3 contains 16 residues. The CDR3 region is CASSVAWTGGGGELFF. The CDR3 DNA reads TGTGCCAGCAGCGTAGCGTGGACAGGGGGCGGCGGGGAGCTGTTTTTT.

Regarding this clonotype: Being one base from a much bigger clone, this may be a read error. The V gene is TRBV2, the J gene TRBJ1-2; no firm D call. This CDR3 is 11 amino acids long. In germline, CDR1 is SNHLY, CDR2 FYNNEI. Written as DNA, the CDR3 is TGTGCCAGCAGTGGTTCGAGTGGCTTCACCTTC. Amino acids: CASSGSSGFTF.

The rearrangement uses TRBV4-1 and TRBJ2-2, with 8 bases identical to TRBD1. The CDR3 has 16 residues. The germline CDR1 and CDR2 sequences are MGHRA and YSYEKL. With V trimmed by 3 bases and J by 5 bases, 8 bases remained unmatched. The CDR3 DNA reads TGCGCCAGCAGCCAGGAGACAGGGGACTTTACCGGGGAGCTGTTTTTT. Its protein product is CASSQETGDFTGELFF.

To note about this clonotype: A read error is possible here, since a much larger clone lies one base away. The chain carries TRBV2 and TRBJ1-2, with 9 bases identical to TRBD1. In germline, CDR1 is SNHLY, CDR2 FYNNEI. This CDR3 has 14 amino acids. The DNA for the CDR3 is TGTGCCAGCAGACCGGGACAGGGTGGCTATGGCTGCACCTTC. It yields the protein CASRPGQGGYGCTF.

This clonotype was observed many times. The genes are TRBV29-1 and TRBJ2-7; D tentatively fits TRBD1 or TRBD2 (5 bases each). Per the germline V gene, CDR1 is SQVTM and CDR2 is ANQGSEA. CDR3 length equals 12 residues. The V end lost 7 bases, the J end lost 2 bases, and 12 bases lay between the germline ends. The CDR3 sequence: CSGGPNPYEQYF. The CDR3 coding sequence is TGCAGCGGGGGACCAAACCCCTACGAGCAGTACTTC.

This clonotype was counted ten times or more. DNA of the CDR3: TGTGCCAGCAGCCCGACATCTGGGGGCAATCAGCCCCAGCATTTT. The encoded protein is CASSPTSGGNQPQHF. The chain carries TRBV12-3 or TRBV12-4 and TRBJ1-5; D is undetermined. V lost 6 bases, J lost 2 bases, and 14 bases lay in between. This CDR3 has 15 amino acids.

The chain carries TRBV6-2 or TRBV6-3 and TRBJ1-2; 10 bases agree with TRBD1. CDR3 size: 15 residues. Germline-derived CDR1 and CDR2 are MNHEY and SVGEGT. With V trimmed by 7 bases and J by 3 bases, 8 bases remained unmatched. CDR3 region: CASTKGTGAHYGYTF. The CDR3 coding sequence is TGTGCCAGCACCAAGGGGACAGGGGCCCACTATGGCTACACCTTC.

This clonotype was recorded many times. The chain recombines TRBV5-1 with TRBJ1-1; D is perhaps TRBD1 (5 bases). The CDR3 spans 13 residues. The germline V gene has CDR1 SGHRS and CDR2 YFSETQ. The V end lost 1 base, the J end lost 4 bases, and 8 bases lay between the germline ends. CDR3 coding DNA: TGCGCCAGCAGCTTGTCGGGGACCACTGAAGCTTTCTTT. It translates to CASSLSGTTEAFF. The variable domain in full, completed from reference TRBV5-1 and TRBJ1-1, reads KAGVTQTPRYLIKTRGQQVTLSCSPISGHRSVSWYQQTPGQGLQFLFEYFSETQRNKGNFPGRFSGRQFSNSRSEMNVSTLELGDSALYLCASSLSGTTEAFFGQGTRLTVV.

This clonotype was recorded many times. The chain is built from TRBV19 and TRBJ1-5; a weak D match, TRBD1 (6 bases). This CDR3 region has 17 residues. The germline gives CDR1 LNHDA, CDR2 SQIVND (reference sequence). The ends were cut back, 6 bases at V and 3 bases at J, with 21 bases in the middle. The CDR3 bases are TGTGCCAGTAGCCTCGTCTTGAGCGGACAGAACAATCAGCCCCAGCATTTT. It yields the protein CASSLVLSGQNNQPQHF. Using reference TRBV19 and TRBJ1-5 for the parts outside the CDR3, the full variable domain is DGGITQSPKYLFRKEGQNVTLSCEQNLNHDAMYWYRQDPGQGLRLIYYSQIVNDFQKGDIAEGYSVSREKKESFPLTVTSAQKNPTAFYLCASSLVLSGQNNQPQHFGDGTRLSIL.

This clonotype was counted only a few times. V usage is TRBV6-1 and J usage is TRBJ1-5; D gene unclear. Germline assignment: CDR1 MNHNS and CDR2 SASEGT. V lost 1 base to trimming and J lost 3 bases, with 4 bases between them. The CDR3 is made up of 13 amino acids. In nucleotides, the CDR3 is TGTGCCAGCAGTGAAGACCCCAATCAGCCCCAGCATTTT. It is translated as CASSEDPNQPQHF.

This clonotype was found many times. The rearrangement links TRBV28 to TRBJ2-5, with 13 positions matching TRBD2. The J segment lost 6 bases and the V segment lost 6 bases, leaving 7 bases of the junction unmatched. Germline loops: CDR1 MDHEN, CDR2 SYDVKM. The CDR3 totals 15 residues. The CDR3 coding sequence is TGTGCCAGCAGCCCGGGACTAGCGGGGATTAAGACCCAGTACTTC. Translation gives CASSPGLAGIKTQYF.

This clonotype has more than one count but fewer than ten. V and J are TRBV5-6 and TRBJ1-6; no clear D. CDR1 is SGHDT and CDR2 is YYEEEE in the germline V gene. This CDR3 region has 16 residues. Trimming left V 4 bases short and J 7 bases short, with 18 bases between. CDR3 DNA sequence: TGTGCCAGCAGCCGTAAAAGGGTCTTAGAGAATTCACCCCTCCACTTT. Its protein is CASSRKRVLENSPLHF.

This clonotype was seen repeatedly, ten times or more. The CDR3: CASSQGSGPYEQYF. Here the CDR3 DNA reads TGTGCCAGCAGCCAAGGGAGCGGACCCTACGAGCAGTACTTC. The rearrangement uses TRBV4-2 and TRBJ2-7; D possibly corresponds to TRBD2 (5 bases). The CDR3 extends over 14 amino acids. Germline CDR1 and CDR2: LGHNA and YNFKEQ. V dropped 1 base and J dropped 2 bases, with 9 bases sitting between them.

The table lists this clonotype with many counts. This chain joins TRBV29-1 and TRBJ1-5; possible D gene TRBD1, 5 bases. Between the trimmed V and J ends, which lost 3 bases and 3 bases, there was a span of 9 bases. Germline V CDR1 and CDR2: SQVTM, ANQGSEA. This CDR3 has 13 residues. The CDR3, as DNA: TGCAGCGTTGATGCAGGGCCCAATCAGCCCCAGCATTTT. Its translation: CSVDAGPNQPQHF.